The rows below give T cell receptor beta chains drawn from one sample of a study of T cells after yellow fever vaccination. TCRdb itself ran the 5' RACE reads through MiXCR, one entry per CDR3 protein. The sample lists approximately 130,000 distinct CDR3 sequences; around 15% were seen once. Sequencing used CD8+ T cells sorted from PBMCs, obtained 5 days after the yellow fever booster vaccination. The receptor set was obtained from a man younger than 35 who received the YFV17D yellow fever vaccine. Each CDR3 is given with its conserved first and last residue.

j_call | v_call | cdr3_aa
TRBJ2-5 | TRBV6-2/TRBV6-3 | CASSYVRVQETQYF
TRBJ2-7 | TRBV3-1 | CASSQELETGFCEQYF
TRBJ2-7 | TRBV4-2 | CASSHPPGTEGPHEQYF
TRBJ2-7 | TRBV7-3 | CASATGNEQYF
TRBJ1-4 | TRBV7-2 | CASSSQQGSNEKLFF
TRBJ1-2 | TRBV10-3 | CAISERVGPYGYTF
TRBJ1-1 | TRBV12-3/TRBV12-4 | CASGIQGLNTEAFF
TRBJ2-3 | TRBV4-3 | CASSQPVDGVHTQYF
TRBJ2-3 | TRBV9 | CASSVGFGGTDTQYF
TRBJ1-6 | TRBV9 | CASSSDGLPRNSPLHF
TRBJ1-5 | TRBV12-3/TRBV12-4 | CASSLGGTVNQPQHF
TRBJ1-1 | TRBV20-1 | CSASRPGTVSDTEAFF
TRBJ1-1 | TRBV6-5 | CASSYSAGGYTEAFF
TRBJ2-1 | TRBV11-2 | CASSLEITSFEQFF
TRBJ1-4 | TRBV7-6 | CASSWGGVTNEKLFF
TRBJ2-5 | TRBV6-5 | CASSYRAVRETQYF
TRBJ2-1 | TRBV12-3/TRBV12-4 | CASGGAYSSYNEQFF